Below are 30 T cell receptor beta chains sequenced from a single sample in a study of control samples from healthy donors and cancer patients. Profiling relied on immunoSEQ multiplex PCR, and the TCRdb table lists in-frame clones only, not all of them. Of around 80,000 clones in the sample, about 90% were seen once. The sequencing input was blood. These receptors were taken from a man aged 45-60 years in good health.

The J gene is TRBJ2-5, the V gene TRBV7-7; possible D gene TRBD1, 5 bases. Germline CDR1 SSHAT, CDR2 FNYEAQ (reference sequence). V lost 3 bases to trimming and J lost 2 bases, with 13 bases between them. CDR3 length equals 15 residues. This chain's CDR3 is CASSFKWGVQETQYF. The CDR3, as DNA: TGTGCCAGCAGCTTTAAATGGGGCGTTCAAGAGACCCAGTACTTC. Filled out from reference TRBV7-7 and TRBJ2-5, the complete variable domain reads GAGVSQSPRYKVTKRGQDVTLRCDPISSHATLYWYQQALGQGPEFLTYFNYEAQPDKSGLPSDRFSAERPEGSISTLTIQRTEQRDSAMYRCASSFKWGVQETQYFGPGTRLLVL.

The V and J genes are TRBV7-9 and TRBJ2-7, with TRBD1 matching over 8 bases. The CDR3 length is 15 residues. CDR1 is SEHNR and CDR2 is FQNEAQ in the germline V gene (reference sequence). V was clipped by 4 bases and J by 3 bases; unmatched bases: 8. CDR3 sequence reads: CASSSGQGRFYEQYF. CDR3 in DNA: TGTGCCAGCAGCTCCGGACAGGGAAGGTTCTACGAGCAGTACTTC.

This clone was picked up one time. The chain has TRBV7-6 and TRBJ2-5; D perhaps matches TRBD2 (5 bases). The ends were cut back, 2 bases at V and 7 bases at J, with 8 bases in the middle. The CDR3 runs to 12 residues. Germline CDR1 reads SGHVS; CDR2 reads FNYEAQ. The chain's CDR3 is CASSLPEGTQYF. CDR3 bases: TGTGCCAGCAGCTTACCCGAGGGGACCCAGTACTTC.

Here the CDR3 reads CASRDSTGRYNEQFF. As DNA, the CDR3 is TGTGCCAGCAGGGACAGCACTGGGCGGTACAATGAGCAGTTCTTC. The V and J genes are TRBV25-1 and TRBJ2-1; TRBD1 might be the D (6 bases). The CDR3 spans 15 residues. Germline CDR1 and CDR2: MGHDK and SYGVNS. Between the trimmed V and J ends, which lost 6 bases and 4 bases, there was a span of 16 bases. The entire variable domain, with the rest obtained from reference TRBV25-1 and TRBJ2-1, is as follows: EADIYQTPRYLVIGTGKKITLECSQTMGHDKMYWYQQDPGMELHLIHYSYGVNSTEKGDLSSESTVSRIRTEHFPLTLESARPSHTSQYLCASRDSTGRYNEQFFGPGTRLTVL.

The chain joins TRBV5-1 to TRBJ2-2; maybe TRBD1 (5 bases). Trimming took 0 bases from V and 6 from J, leaving 6 bases between them. The germline CDR1 and CDR2 sequences are SGHRS and YFSETQ. This CDR3 region has 13 residues. CDR3 amino acids: CASSLEGAGELFF. The CDR3 coding sequence is TGCGCCAGCAGCTTGGAAGGGGCCGGGGAGCTGTTTTTT.

The chain is built from TRBV9 and TRBJ1-2, with D unresolved. The germline V and J ends were trimmed by 0 bases and 8 bases, with 11 bases remaining between them. This CDR3 has 13 residues. Germline loops: CDR1 SGDLS, CDR2 YYNGEE. CDR3 loop: CASSVASGEGYTF. In DNA form, the CDR3 reads TGTGCCAGCAGCGTAGCGTCAGGAGAGGGCTACACCTTC. Variable domain in full (rest from reference TRBV9 and TRBJ1-2): DSGVTQTPKHLITATGQRVTLRCSPRSGDLSVYWYQQSLDQGLQFLIQYYNGEERAKGNILERFSAQQFPDLHSELNLSSLELGDSALYFCASSVASGEGYTFGSGTRLTVV.

As DNA, the CDR3 is TGCGCCAGCAGCTTAGTGCAGGGGATGACTGAAGCTTTCTTT. It encodes CASSLVQGMTEAFF. The genes are TRBV5-1 and TRBJ1-1, with D possibly TRBD1 on 6 matching bases. V was pared by 2 bases and J by 5 bases, with 13 bases between. This CDR3 is built from 14 residues. The germline V gene encodes CDR1 SGHRS and CDR2 YFSETQ.

The chain uses TRBV28 and TRBJ1-5; no clear D. The germline gives CDR1 MDHEN, CDR2 SYDVKM. The CDR3 runs 14 residues. With 7 bases removed from V and 2 bases from J, the gap between germline ends came to 12 bases. The CDR3 coding sequence is TGTGCCAGCATTGCTGCAGGCGGCAATCAGCCCCAGCATTTT. It yields the protein CASIAAGGNQPQHF.

The V gene is TRBV19, the J gene TRBJ2-4, with 9 bases aligning to TRBD1. The CDR3 consists of 15 residues. CDR1 LNHDA and CDR2 SQIVND come from the germline V gene (reference sequence). Trimming cost V 5 bases and J 5 bases; bases outside gene matches: 7. The chain's CDR3 is CASSLPGQGQNIQYF. Written as DNA, the CDR3 is TGTGCCAGTAGTCTCCCGGGACAGGGACAAAACATTCAGTACTTC.

The genes are TRBV6-5 and TRBJ1-1; D uncertain. The length of the CDR3 is 13 residues. Germline CDR1 reads MNHEY; CDR2 reads SVGAGI. V was trimmed by 5 bases and J by 0 bases, leaving 7 bases between them. The CDR3 DNA reads TGTGCCAGCAGTCCGGGCTTGAACACTGAAGCTTTCTTT. Protein: CASSPGLNTEAFF.

The chain links TRBV19 to TRBJ1-1; 8 nucleotides line up with TRBD1. The ends lost 8 bases at V and 4 bases at J; junction bases unmatched: 9. The CDR3 has 14 residues. CDR1 and CDR2 from the germline V gene are LNHDA and SQIVND (reference sequence). In nucleotides, the CDR3 is TGTGCCAGTTTCGCGACAGGGGAAGGCACTGAAGCTTTCTTT. Its translation is CASFATGEGTEAFF.

The chain uses TRBV4-1 and TRBJ2-7, with D tentatively TRBD1 or TRBD2 (5 bases each). The germline V gene has CDR1 MGHRA and CDR2 YSYEKL. This CDR3 spans 16 amino acids. V dropped 3 bases and J dropped 9 bases, with 24 bases sitting between them. The CDR3 loop reads CASSQTQTNPLGVQYF. In DNA form, the CDR3 reads TGCGCCAGCAGCCAGACGCAGACTAACCCCCTGGGGGTGCAGTACTTC.

The rearrangement links TRBV2 to TRBJ1-1; possibly TRBD1 for D (5 bases). Germline V gene data show CDR1 as SNHLY and CDR2 as FYNNEI. Trimming removed 6 bases from V and 3 bases from J, with 11 bases in between. The CDR3 length is 13 residues. This CDR3 reads CASRRDFDTEAFF. The CDR3, as DNA: TGTGCCAGCAGAAGGGACTTCGACACTGAAGCTTTCTTT.

This chain joins TRBV6-1 and TRBJ2-7, with 15 bases lining up with TRBD2. V lost 1 base and J lost 7; bases outside the gene matches: 14. Germline values: CDR1 MNHNS, CDR2 SASEGT. This CDR3 is 19 amino acids long. CDR3 DNA: TGTGCCAGCAGTGAAGGTGTGGTCGGACTAGCGGGGGGGCGTGGGGAGCAGTACTTC. This translates into CASSEGVVGLAGGRGEQYF.

V is TRBV4-1 and J is TRBJ2-7, with TRBD1 matching over 8 bases. With 1 base clipped from V and 5 bases from J, the junction kept 16 bases outside the gene matches. The CDR3 totals 18 residues. The germline CDR1 and CDR2 sequences are MGHRA and YSYEKL. The CDR3 sequence: CASSQVDMGLTGGNEQYF. CDR3 coding DNA: TGCGCCAGCAGCCAAGTTGATATGGGGCTAACAGGGGGGAACGAGCAGTACTTC.

This chain links TRBV6-5 with TRBJ1-1; 9 bases match TRBD1. The ends lost 6 bases at V and 5 bases at J; junction bases unmatched: 10. Germline V gene lookup returns CDR1 MNHEY and CDR2 SVGAGI. This CDR3 spans 15 amino acids. The CDR3 coding sequence is TGTGCCAGCAGCCTAACAGGGGGCGTAAGGACTGAAGCTTTCTTT. Protein product: CASSLTGGVRTEAFF.

The CDR3 coding sequence is TGTGCCAGCAGTGACCCCCGTTTAGGTGGCTACACCTTC. It encodes CASSDPRLGGYTF. The chain recombines TRBV2 with TRBJ1-2; no definite D call. Germline loops: CDR1 SNHLY, CDR2 FYNNEI. V lost 3 bases to trimming and J lost 7 bases, with 12 bases between them. CDR3 length equals 13 residues.

The V gene is TRBV14, the J gene TRBJ1-1; D is undetermined. The germline V gene has CDR1 SGHDN and CDR2 FVKESK. This CDR3 has 14 residues. The germline V and J ends were trimmed by 5 bases and 1 base, with 11 bases remaining between them. As DNA, the CDR3 is TGTGCCAGCAGCGAACACGGGAGGAACACTGAAGCTTTCTTT. Translation gives CASSEHGRNTEAFF.

V and J are TRBV6-6 and TRBJ2-7; D gene unclear. With 5 bases removed from V and 3 bases from J, the gap between germline ends came to 8 bases. The CDR3 consists of 12 residues. Per germline, CDR1 MNHNY and CDR2 SVGAGI (reference sequence). CDR3 sequence: CASSTDGYEQYF. CDR3 bases: TGTGCCAGCAGTACTGACGGCTACGAGCAGTACTTC.

The rearrangement uses TRBV24-1 and TRBJ2-5, with 13 bases lining up with TRBD2. This CDR3 is built from 17 residues. Unmatched junction bases numbered 10, after V lost 4 bases and J lost 6 bases. Looked up from germline, CDR1 is KGHDR and CDR2 is SFDVKD. The CDR3 nucleotides read TGTGCCACCAGTGACAGACTAGCGGGGGGCCTGCGTAAGACCCAGTACTTC. It yields the protein CATSDRLAGGLRKTQYF.

The DNA of the CDR3 is TGTGCCAGCAGTTTTGGCAGGGGCAGAAACACTGAAGCTTTCTTT. Its protein product is CASSFGRGRNTEAFF. J is TRBJ1-1 and V is TRBV27, with D tentatively TRBD1 (6 bases). The CDR3 sequence is 15 residues long. CDR1 and CDR2 (germline): MNHEY, SMNVEV (reference sequence). V was pared by 3 bases and J by 2 bases, with 13 bases between.

The chain employs TRBV5-5 and TRBJ1-4, with D possibly matching TRBD1 (6 bases). Trimming left V 4 bases short and J 3 bases short, with 13 bases between. The CDR3 extends over 15 amino acids. Germline CDR1 is SGHKS and CDR2 is YYEKEE (reference sequence). The CDR3 region has the DNA TGTGCCAGCAGCCAACCAAAGGGGGCTAATGAAAAACTGTTTTTT. Its protein product is CASSQPKGANEKLFF.

This clone was counted a few times. The chain joins TRBV9 to TRBJ1-2; weak D call: TRBD1 (5 bases). CDR3 length: 16 residues. Per the germline V gene, CDR1 is SGDLS and CDR2 is YYNGEE. V lost 0 bases and J lost 4, with 16 bases in between. Here the CDR3 DNA reads TGTGCCAGCAGCGTAGCTACGGGGGGGGGACCCTATGGCTACACCTTC. This gives the protein CASSVATGGGPYGYTF.

The V and J genes are TRBV27 and TRBJ1-2, with D tentatively TRBD1 (6 bases). This CDR3 region has 15 residues. The germline V gene encodes CDR1 MNHEY and CDR2 SMNVEV (reference sequence). Trimming took 4 bases from V and 1 from J, leaving 13 bases between them. The CDR3, as DNA: TGTGCCAGCAGTTCGTATGAAGGGGGTAACTATGGCTACACCTTC. Residues: CASSSYEGGNYGYTF.

V gene TRBV19 combines with J gene TRBJ2-1, with D uncertain. V gave up 2 bases and J gave up 5 bases, with 10 bases separating them. Germline loops: CDR1 LNHDA, CDR2 SQIVND (reference sequence). This CDR3 spans 14 amino acids. In DNA form, the CDR3 reads TGTGCCAGTAGTATAATCTTGGGTAACAATGAGCAGTTCTTC. The encoded protein is CASSIILGNNEQFF. Full variable domain (missing parts from reference TRBV19 and TRBJ2-1): DGGITQSPKYLFRKEGQNVTLSCEQNLNHDAMYWYRQDPGQGLRLIYYSQIVNDFQKGDIAEGYSVSREKKESFPLTVTSAQKNPTAFYLCASSIILGNNEQFFGPGTRLTVL.

The genes are TRBV29-1 and TRBJ1-4; unclear D gene. The germline gives CDR1 SQVTM, CDR2 ANQGSEA. This CDR3 contains 15 residues. Trimming took 4 bases from V and 5 from J, leaving 17 bases between them. For the CDR3, the DNA is TGCAGCGTTGGGGTGATGGGAAGCCCCAATGAAAAACTGTTTTTT. It specifies CSVGVMGSPNEKLFF.

V gene TRBV3-1 (or the pseudogene TRBV3-2) combines with J gene TRBJ2-1, with D possibly TRBD1 on 6 matching bases. The CDR3 sequence is 15 residues long. V lost 4 bases and J lost 9, with 19 bases in between. CDR1 LGHDT and CDR2 YNNKEL come from the germline V gene (reference sequence). The CDR3 loop reads CASSPKLQGNVEQFF. The CDR3 bases are TGTGCCAGCAGCCCAAAACTACAGGGAAATGTTGAGCAGTTCTTC.

This sequence joins TRBV11-3 and TRBJ2-3; tentative D call: TRBD2 (5 bases). Trimming stripped 4 bases from V and 5 bases from J, with 7 bases between. The CDR3 runs to 12 residues. CDR1 and CDR2 (germline): SGHNT, YENEEA. CDR3 in amino acids: CASSSRGDTQYF. The CDR3 DNA follows: TGTGCCAGCAGCTCCCGGGGAGATACGCAGTATTTT. The whole variable domain, filled in from reference TRBV11-3 and TRBJ2-3, reads EAGVVQSPRYKIIEKKQPVAFWCNPISGHNTLYWYLQNLGQGPELLIRYENEEAVDDSQLPKDRFSAERLKGVDSTLKIQPAELGDSAVYLCASSSRGDTQYFGPGTRLTVL.

This clone was detected only a few times. This chain links TRBV27 with TRBJ1-5, with a tentative D call TRBD1 (6 bases). Germline values: CDR1 MNHEY, CDR2 SMNVEV (reference sequence). This CDR3 contains 14 residues. Between the trimmed V and J ends, which lost 6 bases and 4 bases, there was a span of 13 bases. The CDR3 DNA reads as TGTGCCAGCAGGACGTTGACAGGTAATCAGCCCCAGCATTTT. This sequence encodes CASRTLTGNQPQHF.

The chain employs TRBV27 and TRBJ1-2, with TRBD1 matching 8 bases. Germline CDR1 and CDR2: MNHEY and SMNVEV (reference sequence). The CDR3 length is 14 residues. V lost 0 bases to trimming and J lost 4 bases; unmatched junction nucleotides: 1. This CDR3 reads CASSLSQGAYGYTF. The CDR3 region has the DNA TGTGCCAGCAGTTTATCCCAGGGGGCCTATGGCTACACCTTC.